Below, 32 T cell receptor beta chains from the same sample are listed, as sequenced in a study of cytomegalovirus exposure and HLA in healthy donors. Assay used: immunoSEQ multiplex PCR; TCRdb lists only in-frame clones, some missing. This table has around 91,000 clones, around 93% appearing once. The sequenced sample consisted of PBMCs. The receptors were sampled from a woman aged 25 to 39 in good health and CMV-seropositive.

The J gene is TRBJ2-7, the V gene TRBV7-8; TRBD2 is a possible D gene (6 bases). In germline, CDR1 is SGHVS, CDR2 FQNEAQ. The CDR3 is 15 residues long. The V gene lost 2 bases and the J gene lost 0 bases, with 11 bases spanning the gap. CDR3 amino acids: CASSLLGGNSYEQYF. As DNA, the CDR3 is TGTGCCAGCAGCTTACTTGGGGGGAACTCCTACGAGCAGTACTTC.

The chain carries TRBV19 and TRBJ1-5; D gene ambiguous. This CDR3 contains 15 residues. The germline V gene encodes CDR1 LNHDA and CDR2 SQIVND (reference sequence). Trimming shortened V by 7 bases and J by 6 bases, and 19 bases separated the two germline ends. In nucleotides, the CDR3 is TGTGCCAGTAACAAACCCAGCGGGGTCGGTCAGCCCCAGCATTTT. The encoded protein is CASNKPSGVGQPQHF.

The V call is TRBV13, the J call TRBJ2-7; 14 bases are a match to TRBD2. The junction had 11 bases not matched to a gene; V was cut back by 4 bases and J by 0 bases. Per germline, CDR1 PRHDT and CDR2 FYEKMQ (reference sequence). The CDR3 contains 19 residues. CDR3 DNA: TGTGCCAGCAGCTACGGGAGACTAGCGGGAGGGAGGAGCTCCTACGAGCAGTACTTC. Its translation: CASSYGRLAGGRSSYEQYF.

In this sample, this clone turned up a few times. The chain is built from TRBV18 and TRBJ1-2; TRBD1 is a possible D gene (5 bases). This CDR3 comprises 12 residues. V was clipped by 1 base and J by 5 bases, with 5 bases between them. CDR1 and CDR2 (germline): KGHSH, LQKENI. CDR3 sequence reads: CASSPQGYGYTF. The CDR3 DNA follows: TGTGCCAGCTCACCACAGGGGTATGGCTACACCTTC.

The CDR3 bases are TGTGCCAGCAGCTTATATGGCCGTGCGGTGATCTACGAGCAGTACTTC. Translating it yields CASSLYGRAVIYEQYF. This chain uses TRBV7-9 with TRBJ2-7; D remains ambiguous. The CDR3 spans 16 residues. In germline, CDR1 is SEHNR, CDR2 FQNEAQ (reference sequence). V was cut by 2 bases and J by 3 bases, with 17 bases left in between. Variable domain in full (rest from reference TRBV7-9 and TRBJ2-7): DTGVSQNPRHKITKRGQNVTFRCDPISEHNRLYWYRQTLGQGPEFLTYFQNEAQLEKSRLLSDRFSAERPKGSFSTLEIQRTEQGDSAMYLCASSLYGRAVIYEQYFGPGTRLTVT.

The CDR3 sequence: CAWSSGKILAGPLSYNEQFF. In DNA, the CDR3 is TGTGCCTGGAGTTCCGGCAAGATCCTAGCGGGACCACTCTCCTACAATGAGCAGTTCTTC. V is TRBV30 and J is TRBJ2-1; 9 positions match TRBD2. V lost 2 bases and J lost 0; bases outside the gene matches: 17. Germline V gene lookup returns CDR1 GTSNPN and CDR2 SVGIG (reference sequence). The length of the CDR3 is 20 residues.

The V call is TRBV27, the J call TRBJ2-6, with TRBD2 matching 8 bases. CDR3 length: 18 amino acids. V trimming: 4 bases; J trimming: 0 bases; junction bases outside the gene matches: 8. Germline lookup yields CDR1 MNHEY and CDR2 SMNVEV (reference sequence). The CDR3 nucleotides are TGTGCCAGCAGTTCCCCTAGCGGGCCCTACTCTGGGGCCAACGTCCTGACTTTC. Its translation: CASSSPSGPYSGANVLTF.

V is TRBV27 and J is TRBJ2-7; 7 bases align to TRBD2. V was clipped by 3 bases and J by 3 bases; unmatched bases: 8. CDR1 is MNHEY, CDR2 SMNVEV, per germline (reference sequence). CDR3 length: 15 amino acids. The CDR3 loop reads CASSFTSGKGYEQYF. CDR3 nucleotides: TGTGCCAGCAGTTTCACAAGCGGGAAAGGCTACGAGCAGTACTTC.

The table lists this clone with a count of one. CDR3 DNA sequence: TGTGCCAGCAGCAATCGTAGTAGAAGCTCCTACAATGAGCAGTTCTTC. It translates to CASSNRSRSSYNEQFF. The chain is built from TRBV7-9 and TRBJ2-1; D unresolved. The V end lost 5 bases, the J end lost 0 bases, and 14 bases lay between the germline ends. This CDR3 is 16 amino acids long. From germline, CDR1 is SEHNR and CDR2 FQNEAQ (reference sequence).

The chain employs TRBV30 and TRBJ1-5; maybe TRBD1 (5 bases). Germline V CDR1 and CDR2: GTSNPN, SVGIG (reference sequence). This CDR3 spans 14 amino acids. Trimming left V 2 bases short and J 6 bases short, with 14 bases between. The CDR3: CAWSYQGFGQPQHF. In DNA form, the CDR3 reads TGTGCCTGGAGTTACCAGGGATTTGGTCAGCCCCAGCATTTT.

J is TRBJ2-3 and V is TRBV7-6; 10 bases are a match to TRBD1. The CDR3 spans 17 residues. Per germline, CDR1 SGHVS and CDR2 FNYEAQ. V gave up 4 bases and J gave up 4 bases; unmatched junction bases: 11. CDR3 DNA: TGTGCCAGCAGCTCACCCGGGACAGGGGTTAGGGCAGATACGCAGTATTTT. Residues: CASSSPGTGVRADTQYF.

This chain uses TRBV11-2 with TRBJ2-2; a weak D match, TRBD1 (5 bases). Germline V lookup: CDR1 SGHAT, CDR2 FQNNGV. Trimming took 5 bases from V and 4 from J, leaving 8 bases between them. The CDR3 length is 13 residues. For the CDR3, the DNA is TGTGCCAGCAGCCTTAGGGGCACCGGGGAGCTGTTTTTT. As protein: CASSLRGTGELFF.

The rearrangement uses TRBV7-2 and TRBJ1-2; D is unresolved. V dropped 5 bases and J dropped 4 bases, with 23 bases sitting between them. The CDR3 sequence is 17 residues long. The V gene's germline CDR1 is SGHTA and CDR2 FQGNSA. The CDR3 nucleotides are TGTGCCAGCAGCCCCTACCCCGGCCGAATCACAGCCTATGGCTACACCTTC. It specifies CASSPYPGRITAYGYTF. Filled out from reference TRBV7-2 and TRBJ1-2, the complete variable domain reads GAGVSQSPSNKVTEKGKDVELRCDPISGHTALYWYRQSLGQGLEFLIYFQGNSAPDKSGLPSDRFSAERTGGSVSTLTIQRTQQEDSAVYLCASSPYPGRITAYGYTFGSGTRLTVV.

This clone was counted a single time. The chain couples TRBV27 to TRBJ2-1, with a weak D call TRBD2 (6 bases). Germline V lookup: CDR1 MNHEY, CDR2 SMNVEV (reference sequence). V dropped 5 bases and J dropped 8 bases, with 25 bases sitting between them. The CDR3 runs 17 residues. CDR3 sequence (DNA): TGTGCCAGCAGTATCAGATCAGTGGGAGGTTCGGTATATGAGCAGTTCTTC. It encodes CASSIRSVGGSVYEQFF.

V gene TRBV28 combines with J gene TRBJ2-1, with 9 bases aligning to TRBD2. J was trimmed by 7 bases and V by 7 bases; bases with no gene match: 17. The CDR3 has 17 amino acids. The germline CDR1 and CDR2 sequences are MDHEN and SYDVKM. The CDR3 sequence: CASTALAGRGRWNEQFF. The CDR3 coding sequence is TGTGCCAGCACGGCGCTAGCGGGACGAGGTCGGTGGAATGAGCAGTTCTTC.

The genes are TRBV7-2 and TRBJ2-7; D unclear. Germline assignment: CDR1 SGHTA and CDR2 FQGNSA. V was pared by 1 base and J by 0 bases, with 10 bases between. This CDR3 is built from 15 residues. The CDR3 DNA follows: TGTGCCAGCAGCTTAGAGTGGCCTCACTCCTACGAGCAGTACTTC. Translating it yields CASSLEWPHSYEQYF.

V gene TRBV25-1 combines with J gene TRBJ2-3, with 13 bases identical to TRBD2. After removal of 1 base from V and 2 bases from J, the junction contained 3 bases not matched to a gene. The germline V gene encodes CDR1 MGHDK and CDR2 SYGVNS. CDR3 length equals 17 residues. CDR3 nucleotides: TGTGCCAGCAGTGAATCAGGACTAGCGGGGGTCACAGATACGCAGTATTTT. Its translation is CASSESGLAGVTDTQYF.

This clone was counted once. This chain connects TRBV25-1 to TRBJ1-5; possible D gene TRBD1, 6 bases. In germline, CDR1 is MGHDK, CDR2 SYGVNS. The V gene lost 4 bases and the J gene lost 1 base, with 8 bases spanning the gap. CDR3 length equals 14 residues. CDR3 sequence reads: CASSGQGSNQPQHF. CDR3 sequence (DNA): TGTGCCAGCAGTGGCCAGGGGAGCAATCAGCCCCAGCATTTT.

This clone has a single count. The V and J genes are TRBV10-3 and TRBJ2-7; 7 bases are a match to TRBD2. The CDR3 contains 13 residues. The ends lost 5 bases at V and 5 bases at J; junction bases unmatched: 6. From germline, CDR1 is ENHRY and CDR2 SYGVKD. DNA for the CDR3: TGTGCCATCAGTCGACTAGCATCGGACGAGCAGTACTTC. It specifies CAISRLASDEQYF.

The rearrangement joins TRBV2 to TRBJ2-5; the D is unclear. The germline V and J ends were trimmed by 7 bases and 1 base, with 10 bases remaining between them. The CDR3 length is 13 residues. Germline V lookup: CDR1 SNHLY, CDR2 FYNNEI. DNA for the CDR3: TGTGCCAGCACTCTGGAGATCCAAGAGACCCAGTACTTC. It encodes CASTLEIQETQYF.

V gene TRBV4-1 combines with J gene TRBJ1-4, with D hard to call. Deletions cut 1 base from V and 3 bases from J, with 12 bases between. The CDR3 is 16 residues long. Germline V gives CDR1 MGHRA, CDR2 YSYEKL. The CDR3 DNA reads TGCGCCAGCAGCCAAGTGCGGGTGTGGGCTAATGAAAAACTGTTTTTT. This sequence encodes CASSQVRVWANEKLFF.

The chain couples TRBV5-8 to TRBJ2-3, with 7 bases fitting TRBD2. Germline V gives CDR1 SGHTS, CDR2 YDEGEE. There are 15 residues in the CDR3. V lost 4 bases, J lost 4 bases, and 9 bases stayed unmatched. The CDR3 region is CASSRRTRVPDTQYF. The CDR3 region has the DNA TGTGCCAGCAGCCGCCGGACTAGAGTTCCAGATACGCAGTATTTT.

This chain joins TRBV28 and TRBJ2-7, with 12 positions matching TRBD2. CDR3 size: 15 residues. In germline, CDR1 is MDHEN, CDR2 SYDVKM. J lost 4 bases, V lost 6 bases, and 7 bases had no gene match. CDR3 sequence (DNA): TGTGCCAGCAGCATCGGGACTAGCGGGTCTTACGAGCAGTACTTC. It codes for CASSIGTSGSYEQYF.

The V gene is TRBV2, the J gene TRBJ2-3; TRBD2 matches 9 bases. J gave up 2 bases and V 2 bases, and 2 bases lay outside the gene matches. Germline values: CDR1 SNHLY, CDR2 FYNNEI. CDR3 length equals 15 residues. The CDR3 nucleotides are TGTGCCAGCAGTGAAAGCGGGAGGACCACAGATACGCAGTATTTT. This gives the protein CASSESGRTTDTQYF.

The chain carries TRBV4-3 and TRBJ2-3; D may be TRBD2 (6 bases). The CDR3 consists of 16 residues. Trimming pared 0 bases from V and 0 bases from J, leaving 10 bases between. CDR1 and CDR2 (germline): LGHNA, YSLEER. CDR3 amino acids: CASSQEGGTSTDTQYF. In nucleotides, the CDR3 is TGCGCCAGCAGCCAAGAGGGTGGGACTAGCACAGATACGCAGTATTTT.

The chain has TRBV7-2 and TRBJ2-1; no clear D. V shed 0 bases and J shed 12 bases, with 15 bases lying between them. CDR1 and CDR2 (germline): SGHTA, FQGNSA. The CDR3 is 14 residues long. The CDR3: CASSLASEVRWQFF. The CDR3 region has the DNA TGTGCCAGCAGCTTAGCGTCGGAAGTCAGGTGGCAGTTCTTC.

V gene TRBV5-8 combines with J gene TRBJ2-7; 10 bases align to TRBD1. Germline V lookup: CDR1 SGHTS, CDR2 YDEGEE. V dropped 4 bases and J dropped 4; count of bases not matched to a gene: 8. The CDR3 extends over 15 amino acids. CDR3 nucleotides: TGTGCCAGCAGCCGCGAGACAGGGGGCACGTACGAGCAGTACTTC. Its protein is CASSRETGGTYEQYF.

This clone was recorded once. The rearrangement joins TRBV5-1 to TRBJ2-1; 12 bases are shared with TRBD2. Germline V gene data show CDR1 as SGHRS and CDR2 as YFSETQ. This CDR3 has 16 residues. Trimming took 0 bases from V and 7 from J; bases not matched to a gene: 5. CDR3 in DNA: TGCGCCAGCAGCTTGGGGTGGACTAGCGGGATGAATGAGCAGTTCTTC. This gives the protein CASSLGWTSGMNEQFF.

This chain links TRBV4-1 with TRBJ2-6; TRBD2 agrees at 9 bases. CDR1 MGHRA and CDR2 YSYEKL come from the germline V gene. The CDR3 contains 18 residues. The junction had 5 bases not matched to a gene; V was cut back by 0 bases and J by 2 bases. The CDR3 bases are TGCGCCAGCAGCCAAGATGGGGTAGCGGGAGCTGGGGCCAACGTCCTGACTTTC. Its protein is CASSQDGVAGAGANVLTF.

The chain links TRBV6-5 to TRBJ2-3; 9 positions agree with TRBD1. V trimming: 6 bases; J trimming: 4 bases; junction bases outside the gene matches: 5. The CDR3 covers 14 residues. Germline loops: CDR1 MNHEY, CDR2 SVGAGI. The CDR3 DNA reads TGTGCCAGCAGCGACAGGGGGAGCGCAGATACGCAGTATTTT. It specifies CASSDRGSADTQYF.

The chain is built from TRBV7-2 and TRBJ2-5; TRBD2 might be the D (6 bases). Germline V lookup: CDR1 SGHTA, CDR2 FQGNSA. This CDR3 region has 14 residues. V dropped 5 bases and J dropped 2 bases, with 12 bases sitting between them. CDR3 region: CASSGDSWQETQYF. For the CDR3, the DNA is TGTGCCAGCAGCGGGGACTCTTGGCAAGAGACCCAGTACTTC.

The rearrangement joins TRBV27 to TRBJ2-5; 9 bases fit TRBD1. Looked up from germline, CDR1 is MNHEY and CDR2 is SMNVEV (reference sequence). Germline trimming cut 5 bases from V and 7 bases from J; bases unmatched to any gene: 14. This CDR3 region has 16 residues. In nucleotides, the CDR3 is TGTGCCAGCAGTAGACGGGACAGGGTAGGAACGGGGACCCAGTACTTC. It codes for CASSRRDRVGTGTQYF.